This passage covers 20 T cell receptor beta chains from one sample sequenced in a study of shared clonotypes between healthy human individuals. Libraries were prepared by immunoSEQ multiplex PCR; TCRdb keeps only in-frame clonotypes and omits some of them. This table has around 500,000 clones, almost 80% appearing once. The sequencing input was PBMCs. These receptors all stem from a woman between 40 and 55 years old in good health. Some clones in this sample may be carry-over from other donors' samples.

This clone appeared a few times. The rearrangement joins TRBV6-1 to TRBJ2-2, with D possibly being TRBD2 (6 bases). V dropped 2 bases and J dropped 1 base, with 11 bases sitting between them. The germline V gene has CDR1 MNHNS and CDR2 SASEGT. The CDR3 consists of 16 residues. Here the CDR3 reads CASSELAGRNTGELFF. In DNA, the CDR3 is TGTGCCAGCAGTGAACTCGCGGGAAGGAACACCGGGGAGCTGTTTTTT.

This clone was detected only once. V gene TRBV7-3 combines with J gene TRBJ1-4; a possible D gene is TRBD1 (5 bases). V was trimmed by 0 bases and J by 5 bases, leaving 10 bases between them. Germline assignment: CDR1 SGHTA and CDR2 FQGTGA. The CDR3 is made up of 15 amino acids. This CDR3 reads CASSLTPEGNEKLFF. Written as DNA, the CDR3 is TGTGCCAGCAGCTTAACGCCCGAGGGGAATGAAAAACTGTTTTTT.

V usage is TRBV19 and J usage is TRBJ2-3; possibly TRBD1 for D (6 bases). This CDR3 comprises 14 residues. Trimming took off 7 bases at V and 2 bases at J, with 13 bases between the two ends. The germline CDR1 and CDR2 sequences are LNHDA and SQIVND (reference sequence). Here the CDR3 DNA reads TGTGCCAGTACCCTTGACAGGAACACAGATACGCAGTATTTT. Translating it yields CASTLDRNTDTQYF.

This chain connects TRBV27 to TRBJ2-7; the match to TRBD1 covers 8 bases. This CDR3 region has 12 residues. Germline values: CDR1 MNHEY, CDR2 SMNVEV (reference sequence). Unmatched junction bases numbered 2, after V lost 5 bases and J lost 5 bases. In nucleotides, the CDR3 is TGTGCCAGCAGTCCCAGGGGGCACGAGCAGTACTTC. Its translation: CASSPRGHEQYF.

This rearrangement joins TRBV7-2 to TRBJ2-5; D gene ambiguous. CDR3 length: 13 amino acids. Germline CDR1 and CDR2: SGHTA and FQGNSA. V was trimmed by 5 bases and J by 4 bases, leaving 11 bases between them. The CDR3 protein is CASSPSRGETQYF. CDR3 in DNA: TGTGCCAGCAGCCCCTCCAGAGGAGAGACCCAGTACTTC.

This chain uses TRBV7-9 with TRBJ2-5; D uncertain. The V end was cut by 5 bases, the J end by 2 bases, with 12 bases between. The length of the CDR3 is 14 residues. Germline-derived CDR1 and CDR2 are SEHNR and FQNEAQ (reference sequence). CDR3 protein: CASSPFSRQETQYF. CDR3 bases: TGTGCCAGCAGCCCGTTCTCACGACAAGAGACCCAGTACTTC.

This clone was picked up one time. V is TRBV5-1 and J is TRBJ2-7; 7 bases line up with TRBD2. V lost 0 bases, J lost 5 bases, and 11 bases stayed unmatched. CDR1 is SGHRS, CDR2 YFSETQ, per germline. The CDR3 is 16 residues long. CDR3 DNA: TGCGCCAGCAGCTTGGGGATTTCGGGAGGAGAAAACGAGCAGTACTTC. It specifies CASSLGISGGENEQYF.

The V call is TRBV7-8, the J call TRBJ2-7; D uncertain. The V and J ends lost 0 bases and 6 bases respectively, with 15 bases between them. The CDR3 consists of 15 residues. Per germline, CDR1 SGHVS and CDR2 FQNEAQ. CDR3 sequence reads: CASSLALASRGEQYF. The CDR3 DNA is TGTGCCAGCAGCTTAGCCCTCGCTTCTCGAGGCGAGCAGTACTTC.

The chain has TRBV29-1 and TRBJ2-5, with D perhaps matching TRBD1 or TRBD2 (5 bases each). The V gene's germline CDR1 is SQVTM and CDR2 ANQGSEA. The CDR3 consists of 11 residues. The V end was cut by 7 bases, the J end by 0 bases, with 6 bases between. DNA for the CDR3: TGCAGCGGGGGGAACCAAGAGACCCAGTACTTC. Residues: CSGGNQETQYF.

The sample holds a few counts of this clone. The chain joins TRBV5-3 to TRBJ2-5; D gene unclear. TRBV5-3 is classed as an ORF, of uncertain function. Trimming took off 3 bases at V and 9 bases at J, with 24 bases between the two ends. The CDR3 is 16 residues long. CDR3 sequence: CARSSLQGRRPVAQYF. In nucleotides, the CDR3 is TGTGCCAGAAGCTCCCTCCAAGGCAGGCGCCCCGTGGCCCAGTACTTC.

The chain carries TRBV27 and TRBJ2-7, with TRBD2 matching over 15 bases. Trimming took 0 bases from V and 3 from J; bases not matched to a gene: 0. CDR3 size: 16 residues. The germline V gene has CDR1 MNHEY and CDR2 SMNVEV (reference sequence). CDR3 DNA sequence: TGTGCCAGCAGTTTATCGGGACTAGCGGGAGGCTACGAGCAGTACTTC. Protein sequence: CASSLSGLAGGYEQYF.

To note about this clone: A much larger clone sits a single nucleotide away, making a read error possible. The rearrangement joins TRBV7-8 to TRBJ2-1; D gene ambiguous. Trimming cost V 1 base and J 0 bases, with 1 base left between them. Germline CDR1 and CDR2: SGHVS and FQNEAQ. The CDR3 has 13 amino acids. The CDR3 DNA reads TGTGCCAGCAGCTTAGACTCCTACAATGAGCAGTTCTTC. This codes for CASSLDSYNEQFF.

The V and J genes are TRBV30 and TRBJ2-5; a possible D gene is TRBD2 (5 bases). V lost 3 bases and J 4 bases, leaving 12 bases between the germline ends. The CDR3 totals 13 residues. CDR1 and CDR2 from the germline V gene are GTSNPN and SVGIG (reference sequence). The CDR3 sequence is CAWSGSLAETQYF. DNA for the CDR3: TGTGCCTGGAGCGGCTCGCTAGCAGAGACCCAGTACTTC.

On this clone: One end of the junction fails to match germline, which may point to a read error. The V gene is TRBV6-5, the J gene TRBJ1-4; D unclear. The germline gives CDR1 MNHEY, CDR2 SVGAGI. The CDR3 covers 15 residues. DNA of the CDR3: TGTGCCAGCAGCCGCCGAGTTGCGGGTAATGAAGAACTGTTTTTT. Amino acid sequence: CASSRRVAGNEELFF.

The V call is TRBV5-1, the J call TRBJ2-2; D is unresolved. Germline assignment: CDR1 SGHRS and CDR2 YFSETQ. The CDR3 sequence is 14 residues long. V was shortened by 6 bases and J by 0 bases, with 9 bases between the two germline ends. This CDR3 is CASTVQTNTGELFF. CDR3 nucleotide sequence: TGCGCCAGCACAGTGCAGACGAACACCGGGGAGCTGTTTTTT.

This chain joins TRBV19 and TRBJ1-2; D is possibly TRBD1 (5 bases). V lost 3 bases, J lost 2 bases, and 13 bases lay in between. The germline V gene has CDR1 LNHDA and CDR2 SQIVND (reference sequence). The CDR3 runs to 15 residues. The CDR3 loop is CASSIRDSQNYGYTF. The CDR3 DNA follows: TGTGCCAGTAGTATCCGGGACTCCCAGAACTATGGCTACACCTTC.

This clone showed up just a few times. The V call is TRBV6-5, the J call TRBJ2-3, with 11 bases fitting TRBD1. V shed 6 bases and J 4 bases; nucleotides not matched to a gene: 6. From germline, CDR1 is MNHEY and CDR2 SVGAGI. This CDR3 is built from 15 residues. DNA for the CDR3: TGTGCCAGCAGATTGGACAGGGGGCGCGCAGATACGCAGTATTTT. Amino acids: CASRLDRGRADTQYF.

The V call is TRBV14, the J call TRBJ2-7; 9 bases agree with TRBD2. Germline V gene data show CDR1 as SGHDN and CDR2 as FVKESK. CDR3 size: 16 residues. V shed 0 bases, J shed 2 bases, and the junction held 5 bases outside the gene matches. Here the CDR3 reads CASSQDRLAAPYEQYF. The CDR3 nucleotides read TGTGCCAGCAGCCAAGATCGACTAGCGGCCCCCTACGAGCAGTACTTC.

The J gene is TRBJ2-7, the V gene TRBV10-3; TRBD2 matches 13 bases. The V and J ends lost 6 bases and 0 bases, in that order; junction bases with no gene match: 11. This CDR3 spans 18 amino acids. The germline V gene has CDR1 ENHRY and CDR2 SYGVKD. The CDR3 is CAISQLAGGRRSSYEQYF. The CDR3 DNA is TGTGCCATCAGCCAACTAGCGGGAGGGCGCAGAAGCTCCTACGAGCAGTACTTC.

CDR3: CASSRLRTYEQYF. The CDR3 DNA reads TGTGCCAGCAGTCGGCTCCGAACCTACGAGCAGTACTTC. The chain joins TRBV6-4 to TRBJ2-7, with D hard to call. There are 13 residues in the CDR3. Germline V gene lookup returns CDR1 MRHNA and CDR2 SNTAGT. The V gene lost 5 bases and the J gene lost 2 bases, with 10 bases spanning the gap.